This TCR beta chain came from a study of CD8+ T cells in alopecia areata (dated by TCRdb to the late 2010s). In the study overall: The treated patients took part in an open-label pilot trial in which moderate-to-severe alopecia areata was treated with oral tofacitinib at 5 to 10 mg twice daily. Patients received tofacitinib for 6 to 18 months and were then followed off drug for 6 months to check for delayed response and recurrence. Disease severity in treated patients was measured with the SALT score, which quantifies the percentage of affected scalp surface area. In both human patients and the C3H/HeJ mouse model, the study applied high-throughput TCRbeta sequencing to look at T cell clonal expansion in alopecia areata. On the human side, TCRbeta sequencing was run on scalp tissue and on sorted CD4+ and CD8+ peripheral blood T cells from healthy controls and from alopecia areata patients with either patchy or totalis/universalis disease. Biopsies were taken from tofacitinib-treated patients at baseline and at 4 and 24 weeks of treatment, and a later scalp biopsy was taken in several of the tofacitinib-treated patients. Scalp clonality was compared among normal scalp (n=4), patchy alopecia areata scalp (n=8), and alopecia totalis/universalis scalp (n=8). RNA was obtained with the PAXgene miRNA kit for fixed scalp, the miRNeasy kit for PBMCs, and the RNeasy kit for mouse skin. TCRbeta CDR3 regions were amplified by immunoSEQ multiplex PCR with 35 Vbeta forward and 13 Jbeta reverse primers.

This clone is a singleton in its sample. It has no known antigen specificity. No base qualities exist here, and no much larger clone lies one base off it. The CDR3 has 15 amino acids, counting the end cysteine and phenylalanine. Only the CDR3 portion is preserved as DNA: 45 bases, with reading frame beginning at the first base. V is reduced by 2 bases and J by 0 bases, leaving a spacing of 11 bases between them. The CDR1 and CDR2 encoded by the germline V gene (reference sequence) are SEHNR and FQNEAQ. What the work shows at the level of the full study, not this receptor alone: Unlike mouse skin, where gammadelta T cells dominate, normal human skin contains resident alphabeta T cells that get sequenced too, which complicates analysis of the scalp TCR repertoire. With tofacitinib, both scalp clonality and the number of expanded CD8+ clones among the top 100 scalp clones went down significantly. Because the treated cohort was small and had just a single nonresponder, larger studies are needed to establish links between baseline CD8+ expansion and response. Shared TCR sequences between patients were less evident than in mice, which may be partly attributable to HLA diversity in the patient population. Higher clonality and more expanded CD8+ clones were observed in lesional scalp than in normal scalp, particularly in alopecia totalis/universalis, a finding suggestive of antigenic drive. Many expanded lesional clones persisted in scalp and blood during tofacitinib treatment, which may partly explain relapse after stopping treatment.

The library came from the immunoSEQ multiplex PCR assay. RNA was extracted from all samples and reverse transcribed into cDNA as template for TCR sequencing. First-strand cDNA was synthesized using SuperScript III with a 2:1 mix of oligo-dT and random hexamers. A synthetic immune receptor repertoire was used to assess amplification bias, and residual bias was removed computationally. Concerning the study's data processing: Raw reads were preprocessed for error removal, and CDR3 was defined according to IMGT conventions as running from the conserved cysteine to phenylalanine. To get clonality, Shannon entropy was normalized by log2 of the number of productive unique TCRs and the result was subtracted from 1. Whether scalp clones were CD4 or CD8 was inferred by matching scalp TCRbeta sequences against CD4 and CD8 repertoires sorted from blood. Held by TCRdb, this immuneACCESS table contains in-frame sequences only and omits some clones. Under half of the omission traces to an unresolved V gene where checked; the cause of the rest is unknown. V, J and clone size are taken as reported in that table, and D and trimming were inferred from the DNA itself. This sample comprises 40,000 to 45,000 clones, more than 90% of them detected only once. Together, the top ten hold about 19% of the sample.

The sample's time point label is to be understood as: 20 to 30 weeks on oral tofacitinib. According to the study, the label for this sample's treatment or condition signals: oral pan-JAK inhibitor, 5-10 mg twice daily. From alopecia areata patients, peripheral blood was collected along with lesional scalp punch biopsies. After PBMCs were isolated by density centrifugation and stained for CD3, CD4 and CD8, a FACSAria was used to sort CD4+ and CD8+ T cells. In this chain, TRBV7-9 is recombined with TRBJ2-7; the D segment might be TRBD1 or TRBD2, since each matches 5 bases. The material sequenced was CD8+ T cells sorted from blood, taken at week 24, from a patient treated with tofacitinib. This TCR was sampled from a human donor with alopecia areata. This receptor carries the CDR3 CASSLSGTVSYEQYF. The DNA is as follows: TGTGCCAGCAGCTTATCCGGGACGGTCTCCTACGAGCAGTACTTC.